This T cell receptor beta chain was identified in a study of T cells expressing NK-cell markers. In the study overall: Serological testing identified seven of the eight sequenced donors as HCMV-seropositive and one as seronegative.

Turning to this clonotype: Its target is unknown.

TCRdb reprocessed the 5' RACE reads, with one entry per CDR3 protein and no DNA. Reported are a few hundred thousand distinct CDR3 sequences; the ten largest clones contain under 6.5%. There are 14 residues in the CDR3. General study findings and limits: A handful of donors likewise had their CD3+CD56-NKG2C+ fraction led by these clonotypes.

This sequence joins TRBV12-3 or TRBV12-4 and TRBJ2-7; TCRdb designates TRBD1, a call that cannot be tested without DNA. Sequencing was done on a sample of blood T cells: a sorted CD56 or NKG2C T cell subset, CD4+ or CD8+ T cells, or bulk PBMC T cells (not recorded which). This TCR came from a man aged 18-70 years in good health. The CDR3 sequence is CASSLAAGPREQYF.